Included here is one TCR beta chain sequence, with context. The source of the sample is a study of blood T cell repertoires in COVID-19. The CDR3 covers 14 residues. Germline lookup yields CDR1 SGHVS and CDR2 FQNEAQ. Trimming left V 7 bases short and J 6 bases short, with 16 bases between. Using immunoSEQ multiplex PCR, the repertoire was profiled, and TCRdb retains in-frame clones only, with some absent. The table has around 270,000 clones, around 87% seen once. V is TRBV7-8 and J is TRBJ2-1, with D tentatively TRBD2 (5 bases). The source material was peripheral blood. This receptor was identified in a woman aged 55-69 years with COVID-19, enrolled during active disease. The CDR3 spells CASTTRSNLNEQFF. The CDR3 region has the DNA TGTGCCAGCACCACTAGGTCTAACCTCAATGAGCAGTTCTTC.